The sample holds a few counts of the clone carrying this T cell receptor beta chain. Its antigen is not identified. These data belong to a study of molecular identifiers for immune sequencing clone quantification. TCRdb reprocessed the PCR reads with MiXCR, giving one entry per CDR3 protein. Of 70,000 to 95,000 distinct CDR3 sequences in the sample, under 20% were seen once. Construction of naive CD8 libraries employed roughly 20,000 to 1,000,000 sorted cells together with 10%, 30% or 50% RNA. Naive CD8 T cells were sorted, and the gate applied was CD8+CD4-CCR7+CD45RA+. Whole-study results and caveats: Clones that exceeded 20 RNA copies held over 97% of effector molecules, yet under 1% in naive cells.

Sequencing was done on a sample of naive CD8+ T cells from blood, with Jurkat cell RNA spiked in. The subset is: FACS-sorted CD8+CD4-CCR7+CD45RA+ naive T cells. The clonotype originates from a human donor in good health. Some libraries in this study had Jurkat cell RNA spiked in.

Here the CDR3 reads CASSSGLRQETQYF. CDR3 nucleotide sequence: TGTGCCAGCAGTTCGGGCTTACGACAAGAGACCCAGTACTTC. The rearrangement joins TRBV27 to TRBJ2-5; no reliable D call. Per the germline V gene, CDR1 is MNHEY and CDR2 is SMNVEV (reference sequence). The CDR3 is 14 residues long. V was trimmed by 4 bases and J by 2 bases, leaving 11 bases between them.